This TCR beta chain is drawn from a study of graft-versus-host responses after intestinal transplantation. Study overall: All recipients were transplanted with multivisceral, liver-intestinal, or isolated intestinal grafts. Tacrolimus plus steroids were given to all recipients for approximately 3 years, preceded by anti-thymocyte globulin induction. Notes on the study in general: GvH clones surfaced in recipient marrow, some emerging earlier in ileum or blood. Circulating GvH clone levels at their peak were associated with HvG declines (early post-transplant).

In regard to this clone: No antigen is known for it.

Profiled with immunoSEQ multiplex PCR; TCRdb holds only in-frame clones, not every one. Of over 100,000 clones detected, 85% to 95% appear once; the ten largest clones hold more than 0.09%. Germline loops: CDR1 SGHVS, CDR2 FQNEAQ. The junction had 16 bases not matched to a gene; V was cut back by 4 bases and J by 3 bases. CDR3 length: 19 amino acids. This clonotype was obtained from a human donor who received an intestinal transplant. The chain couples TRBV7-8 to TRBJ1-3; 9 nucleotides align to TRBD1. The sample consisted of unstimulated CD4+ T cells sorted from spleen or lymph node cells, taken before intestinal transplant. The CDR3 sequence: CASSSGVKGQGVFGNTIYF. The CDR3 coding sequence is TGTGCCAGCAGCTCCGGAGTAAAGGGACAGGGAGTTTTTGGAAACACCATATATTTT.